The next 9 T cell receptor beta chains were all read from a single sample in a study of blood T cell repertoires in COVID-19. Measured with immunoSEQ multiplex PCR; TCRdb has only the in-frame clones, and not every one. The data show roughly 290,000 clones, with 70% to 90% seen just once and about 8% held by the top ten. The material sequenced was peripheral blood. The receptors stem from a woman in her fifties or sixties who had recovered from COVID-19.

This chain links TRBV7-8 with TRBJ2-1; weak D call: TRBD2 (6 bases). This CDR3 spans 16 amino acids. Trimming took 5 bases from V and 0 from J, leaving 14 bases between them. Germline V CDR1 and CDR2: SGHVS, FQNEAQ. CDR3 sequence: CASSPGTSYSYNEQFF. The CDR3 DNA sequence: TGTGCCAGCAGCCCAGGAACTAGCTACTCCTACAATGAGCAGTTCTTC.

This sequence joins TRBV6-5 and TRBJ1-2; a possible D gene is TRBD1 (6 bases). Trimming left V 5 bases short and J 8 bases short, with 18 bases between. This CDR3 has 14 amino acids. Per the germline V gene, CDR1 is MNHEY and CDR2 is SVGAGI. As DNA, the CDR3 is TGTGCCAGCAGTCCCAGGGGCCCTATTCGAGGCTACACCTTC. Encoded protein: CASSPRGPIRGYTF.

The V call is TRBV11-3, the J call TRBJ2-3; 7 bases match TRBD2. V lost 3 bases, J lost 4 bases, and 10 bases stayed unmatched. The length of the CDR3 is 16 residues. Per germline, CDR1 SGHNT and CDR2 YENEEA. The CDR3 is CASSLSVGSGADTQYF. CDR3 in DNA: TGTGCCAGCAGCTTGTCGGTCGGGAGCGGGGCAGATACGCAGTATTTT.

V usage is TRBV6-2 or TRBV6-3 and J usage is TRBJ2-1, with D possibly TRBD2 on 5 matching bases. The V gene lost 2 bases and the J gene lost 0 bases, with 11 bases spanning the gap. From germline, CDR1 is MNHEY and CDR2 SVGEGT. The CDR3 runs 16 residues. The CDR3 coding sequence is TGTGCCAGCAGTTACGGCCCCGGGGTCTCCTACAATGAGCAGTTCTTC. Protein sequence: CASSYGPGVSYNEQFF.

The count of this clone is one. The chain links TRBV19 to TRBJ2-7; D gene uncertain. The CDR3 is 13 amino acids. Between the trimmed V and J ends, which lost 3 bases and 1 base, there was a span of 7 bases. Germline lookup yields CDR1 LNHDA and CDR2 SQIVND (reference sequence). The CDR3 protein is CASSIVLSYEQYF. Written as DNA, the CDR3 is TGTGCCAGTAGTATTGTTTTATCCTACGAGCAGTACTTC.

J is TRBJ1-5 and V is TRBV14; perhaps TRBD1 as D (6 bases). CDR3 size: 15 residues. Trimming took off 5 bases at V and 4 bases at J, with 15 bases between the two ends. Germline V gene sequence: CDR1 SGHDN, CDR2 FVKESK. This CDR3 is CASSKGTGLNQPQHF. The CDR3 DNA follows: TGTGCCAGCAGCAAAGGTACAGGGCTAAATCAGCCCCAGCATTTT.

The genes are TRBV4-3 and TRBJ1-4; D is possibly TRBD1 (5 bases). Trimming left V 4 bases short and J 7 bases short, with 16 bases between. CDR3 length: 15 amino acids. CDR1 and CDR2 (germline): LGHNA, YSLEER. The CDR3 DNA follows: TGCGCCAGCAGCCGTGTATGGGGACTCGGTGAAAAACTGTTTTTT. Translating gives CASSRVWGLGEKLFF.

J is TRBJ1-1 and V is TRBV7-8; D is unclear. This CDR3 has 14 residues. V lost 6 bases and J lost 2, with 13 bases in between. Germline V gene lookup returns CDR1 SGHVS and CDR2 FQNEAQ. The chain's CDR3 is CASSTVSLNTEAFF. CDR3 sequence (DNA): TGTGCCAGCAGTACCGTGAGTTTAAACACTGAAGCTTTCTTT.

The rearrangement uses TRBV7-2 and TRBJ1-3; D is undetermined. The CDR3 totals 14 residues. Trimming took 2 bases from V and 0 from J, leaving 5 bases between them. Germline V CDR1 and CDR2: SGHTA, FQGNSA. In DNA, the CDR3 is TGTGCCAGCAGCTTATCCTCCTCTGGAAACACCATATATTTT. It specifies CASSLSSSGNTIYF. The whole variable domain, filled in from reference TRBV7-2 and TRBJ1-3, reads GAGVSQSPSNKVTEKGKDVELRCDPISGHTALYWYRQSLGQGLEFLIYFQGNSAPDKSGLPSDRFSAERTGGSVSTLTIQRTQQEDSAVYLCASSLSSSGNTIYFGEGSWLTVV.